This T cell receptor beta chain was identified during a study of Tregs in tolerant kidney transplant recipients. General study results and limits: Validation in larger populations is needed because few patients were studied. Antigen-driven expansion was suggested because donor-specific Tregs expanded more than all Tregs in tolerant patients. For some patients, primers changed over time, blocking nucleotide-level comparison.

Related graft donors supplied nonmyeloablative bone marrow transplants, and mixed chimerism was transient. The CDR3 is made up of 13 amino acids. CDR1 is MNHNS and CDR2 is SASEGT in the germline V gene. V was clipped by 1 base and J by 6 bases, with 7 bases between them. Comments on this clone: Its antigen is undetermined.

The data were produced by immunoSEQ multiplex PCR, yet TCRdb's version contains in-frame clones alone and is incomplete. The sample holds fewer than 55,000 clones, roughly nine tenths seen once. The clonotype was recovered from a human patient who received a combined kidney and bone marrow transplant. Some T cells may be provided by the graft donor. The starting material was CD8+ T cells from blood (PBMCs), obtained 12 months after the transplant. The chain joins TRBV6-1 to TRBJ2-1; D gene uncertain. The CDR3: CASSEVHINEQFF. Here the CDR3 DNA reads TGTGCCAGCAGTGAAGTGCACATCAATGAGCAGTTCTTC.